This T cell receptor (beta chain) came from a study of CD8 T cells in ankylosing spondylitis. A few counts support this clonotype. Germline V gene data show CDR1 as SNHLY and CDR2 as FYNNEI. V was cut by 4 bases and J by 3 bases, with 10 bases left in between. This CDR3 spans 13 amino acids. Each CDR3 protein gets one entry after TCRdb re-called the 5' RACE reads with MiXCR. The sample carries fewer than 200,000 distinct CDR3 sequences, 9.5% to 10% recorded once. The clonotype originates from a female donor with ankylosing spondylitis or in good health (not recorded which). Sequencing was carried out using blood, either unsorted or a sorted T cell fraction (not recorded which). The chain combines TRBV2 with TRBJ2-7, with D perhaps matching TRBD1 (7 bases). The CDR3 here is CASSARGDYEQYF. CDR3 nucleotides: TGTGCCAGCAGTGCCAGGGGGGACTACGAGCAGTACTTC.